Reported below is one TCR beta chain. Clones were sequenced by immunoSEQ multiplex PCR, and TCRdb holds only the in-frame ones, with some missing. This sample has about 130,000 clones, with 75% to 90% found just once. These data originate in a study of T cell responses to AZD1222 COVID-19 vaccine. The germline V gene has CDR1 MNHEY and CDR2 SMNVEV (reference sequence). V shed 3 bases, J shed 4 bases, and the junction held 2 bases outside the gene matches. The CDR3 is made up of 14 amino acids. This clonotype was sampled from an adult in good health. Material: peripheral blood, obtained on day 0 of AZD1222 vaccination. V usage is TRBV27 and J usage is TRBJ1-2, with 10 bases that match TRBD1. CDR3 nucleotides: TGTGCCAGCAGTTTCCGGGACAGGGGCTATGGCTACACCTTC. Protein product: CASSFRDRGYGYTF.